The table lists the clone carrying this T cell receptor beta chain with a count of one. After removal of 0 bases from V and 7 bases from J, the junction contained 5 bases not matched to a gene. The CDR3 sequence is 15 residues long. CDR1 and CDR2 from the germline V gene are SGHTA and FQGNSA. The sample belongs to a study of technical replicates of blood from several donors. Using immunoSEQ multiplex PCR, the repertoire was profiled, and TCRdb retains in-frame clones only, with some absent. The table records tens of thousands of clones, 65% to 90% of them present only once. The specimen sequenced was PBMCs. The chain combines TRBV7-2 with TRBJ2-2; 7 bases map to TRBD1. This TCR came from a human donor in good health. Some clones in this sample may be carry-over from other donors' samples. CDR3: CASSLASTGSGELFF. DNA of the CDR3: TGTGCCAGCAGCTTAGCCTCGACAGGGAGCGGGGAGCTGTTTTTT.